This T cell receptor (beta chain) was retrieved from a study of cytomegalovirus exposure and HLA in healthy donors. V was clipped by 0 bases and J by 5 bases, with 12 bases between them. The CDR3 has 16 residues. From germline, CDR1 is SGDLS and CDR2 YYNGEE. Of note for this clone: The antigen remains unidentified.

Both 60 Vbeta primers and 13 Jbeta primers went into the PCR. Sequenced by immunoSEQ multiplex PCR; TCRdb stores in-frame clones only, minus some. The table includes under 200,000 clones, approximately 80% detected once. As for the donors, each was a healthy bone marrow donor. The study sampled nominally healthy donors, though unrecorded immune exposures were likely. Study-wide results and caveats: TCR beta V segments were, for the most part, productive about 87% or about 30% of the time in an earlier analysis.

This chain connects TRBV9 to TRBJ1-6, with D possibly TRBD1 on 6 matching bases. Sequenced material: PBMCs. The TCR comes from a young man in good health and CMV-seronegative. In nucleotides, the CDR3 is TGTGCCAGCAGCGTAGATCCGGACAGACATAATTCACCCCTCCACTTT. Protein: CASSVDPDRHNSPLHF.